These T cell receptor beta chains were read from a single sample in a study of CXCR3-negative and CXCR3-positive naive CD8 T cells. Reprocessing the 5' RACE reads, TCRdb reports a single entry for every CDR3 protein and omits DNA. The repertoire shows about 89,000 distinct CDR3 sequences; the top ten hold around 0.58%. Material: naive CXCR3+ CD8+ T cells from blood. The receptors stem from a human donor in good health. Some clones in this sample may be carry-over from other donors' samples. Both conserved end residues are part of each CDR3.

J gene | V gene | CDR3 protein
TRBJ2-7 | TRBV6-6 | CASGGGGGYEQYF
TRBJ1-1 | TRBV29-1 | CSAQPTGFGAEAFF
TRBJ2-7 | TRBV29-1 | CSVEWGGEYEQYF
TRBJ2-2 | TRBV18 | CASSPLLPGFGTGELFF
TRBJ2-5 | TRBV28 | CASSLPWTVEETQYF
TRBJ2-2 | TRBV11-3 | CASSLDGNVELFF
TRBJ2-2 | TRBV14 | CASSQMTGVAGELFF
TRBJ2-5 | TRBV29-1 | CSVVTSGRETQYF
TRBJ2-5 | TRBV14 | CASSQDWGSETQYF
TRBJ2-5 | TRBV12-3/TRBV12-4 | CASSPPGTPLQETQYF
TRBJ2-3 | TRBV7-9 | CASRSGADTQYF
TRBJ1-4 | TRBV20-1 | CSARDLKLLRREGSANEKLFF
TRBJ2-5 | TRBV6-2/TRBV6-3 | CASSYTGYQETQYF
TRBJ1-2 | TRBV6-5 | CASSVGQGAFGYTF
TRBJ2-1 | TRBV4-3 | CASSQDSVSGYNEQFF
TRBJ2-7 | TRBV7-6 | CASSLGTDSSYEQYF
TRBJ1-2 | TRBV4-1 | CASSQEPIRGTGYTF
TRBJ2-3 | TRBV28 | CASSSTSGRRSDTQYF
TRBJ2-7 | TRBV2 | CASSTLVAEQYF
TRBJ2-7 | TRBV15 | CATSRDRGYSYEQYF
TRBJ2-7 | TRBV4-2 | CASSQYTSRAGNPYEQYF
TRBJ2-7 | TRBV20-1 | CSVSDRAYEQYF
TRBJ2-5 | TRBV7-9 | CASSFGRVLETQYF
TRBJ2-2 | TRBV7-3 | CASSPTGSPSTGELFF
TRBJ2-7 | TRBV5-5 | CASSGQGAYEQYF
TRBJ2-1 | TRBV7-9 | CASSFRASGSLYNEQFF
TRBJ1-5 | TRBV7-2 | CASTGWSNQPQHF
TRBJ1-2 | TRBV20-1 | CSASPKIAYGYTF
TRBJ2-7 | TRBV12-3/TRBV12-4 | CASSAAKAYEQYF
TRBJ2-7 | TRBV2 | CASLAEGGYEQYF
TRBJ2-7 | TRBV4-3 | CASSPDRRNSYEQYF
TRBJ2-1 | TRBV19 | CASSGSSYSEQFF
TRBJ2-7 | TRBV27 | CASSQLGGTYEQYF
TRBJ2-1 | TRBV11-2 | CASSLLLAGGRSSYNEQFF
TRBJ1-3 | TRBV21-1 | CASSDRRISGNTIYF
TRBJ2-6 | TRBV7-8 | CASSSGPGTSGFPTGANVLTF
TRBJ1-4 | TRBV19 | CASTYGHPNEKLFF
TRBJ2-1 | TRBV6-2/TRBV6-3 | CASSQPSGGRNEQFF
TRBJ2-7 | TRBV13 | CASSLRTGTVEQYF
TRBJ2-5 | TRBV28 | CASSYRLAETQYF
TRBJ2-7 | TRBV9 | CASNADSPGDEQYF
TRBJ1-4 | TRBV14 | CASSSEPEEKLFF
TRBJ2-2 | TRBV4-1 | CASSQERAGNTGELFF
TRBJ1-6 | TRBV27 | CASSLDRLNSPLHF
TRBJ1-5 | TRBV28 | CASSGLVTPQPQHF